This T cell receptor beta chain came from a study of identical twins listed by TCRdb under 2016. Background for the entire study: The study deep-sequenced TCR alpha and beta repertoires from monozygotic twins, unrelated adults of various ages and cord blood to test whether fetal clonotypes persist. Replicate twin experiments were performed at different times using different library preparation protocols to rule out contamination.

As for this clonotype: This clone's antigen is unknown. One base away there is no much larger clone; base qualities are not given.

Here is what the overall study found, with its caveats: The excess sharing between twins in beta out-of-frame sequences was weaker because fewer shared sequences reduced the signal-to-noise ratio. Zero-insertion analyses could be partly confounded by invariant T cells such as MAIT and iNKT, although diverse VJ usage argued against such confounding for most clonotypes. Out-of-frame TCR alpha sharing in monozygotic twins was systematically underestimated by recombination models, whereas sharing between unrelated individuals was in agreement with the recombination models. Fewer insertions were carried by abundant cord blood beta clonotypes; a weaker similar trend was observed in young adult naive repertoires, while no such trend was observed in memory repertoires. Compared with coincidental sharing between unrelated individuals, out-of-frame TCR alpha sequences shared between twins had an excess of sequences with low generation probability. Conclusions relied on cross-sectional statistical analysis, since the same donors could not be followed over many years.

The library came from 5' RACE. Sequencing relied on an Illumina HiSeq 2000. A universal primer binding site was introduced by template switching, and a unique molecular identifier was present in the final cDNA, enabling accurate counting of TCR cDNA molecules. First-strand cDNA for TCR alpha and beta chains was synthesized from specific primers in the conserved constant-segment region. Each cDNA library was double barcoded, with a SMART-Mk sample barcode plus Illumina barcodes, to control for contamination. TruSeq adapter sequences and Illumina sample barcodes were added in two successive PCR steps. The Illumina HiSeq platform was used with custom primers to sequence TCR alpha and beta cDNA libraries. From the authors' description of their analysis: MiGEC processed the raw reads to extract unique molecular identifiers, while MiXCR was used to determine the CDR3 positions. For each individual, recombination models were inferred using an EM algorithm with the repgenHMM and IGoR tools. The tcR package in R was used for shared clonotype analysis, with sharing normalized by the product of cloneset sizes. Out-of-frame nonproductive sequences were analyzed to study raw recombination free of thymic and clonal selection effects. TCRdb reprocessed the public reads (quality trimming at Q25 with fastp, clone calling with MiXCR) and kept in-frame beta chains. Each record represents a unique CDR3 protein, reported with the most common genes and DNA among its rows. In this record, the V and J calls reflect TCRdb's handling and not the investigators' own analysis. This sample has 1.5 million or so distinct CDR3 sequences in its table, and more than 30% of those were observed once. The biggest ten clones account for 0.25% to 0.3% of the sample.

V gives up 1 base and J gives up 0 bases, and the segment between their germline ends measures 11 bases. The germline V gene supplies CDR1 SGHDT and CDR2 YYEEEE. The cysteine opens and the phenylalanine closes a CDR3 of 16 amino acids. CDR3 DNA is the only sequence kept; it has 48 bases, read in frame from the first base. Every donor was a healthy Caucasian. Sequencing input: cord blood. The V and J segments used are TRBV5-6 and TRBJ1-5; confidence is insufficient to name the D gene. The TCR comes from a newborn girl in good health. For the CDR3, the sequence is CASSLSTVNSNQPQHF. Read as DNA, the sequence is TGTGCCAGCAGCTTGTCTACAGTCAATAGCAATCAGCCCCAGCATTTT. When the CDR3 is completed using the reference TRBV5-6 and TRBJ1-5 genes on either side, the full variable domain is DAGVTQSPTHLIKTRGQQVTLRCSPKSGHDTVSWYQQALGQGPQFIFQYYEEEERQRGNFPDRFSGHQFPNYSSELNVNALLLGDSALYLCASSLSTVNSNQPQHFGDGTRLSIL.